The 23 T cell receptor beta chains given below trace back to one sample, sequenced in a study of T cells in Graves' hyperthyroidism and ophthalmopathy. The investigators amplified TCR beta CDR3 regions from RNA transcripts. TCR CDR3 underwent first-round RT-PCR with the HTBI primer set. Each CDR3 protein gets one entry after TCRdb re-called the multiplex PCR reads with MiXCR. Of approximately 430,000 distinct CDR3 sequences in the sample, around a sixth were seen once. Sequencing used blood. These receptors all stem from a woman under 30 with Graves' hyperthyroidism.

This clonotype was recorded at least ten times. The CDR3 sequence: CASSGGTGSYGYTF. CDR3 DNA: TGTGCCAGCTCAGGGGGGACAGGGAGCTATGGCTACACCTTC. The rearrangement links TRBV18 to TRBJ1-2, with 9 bases aligning to TRBD1. V shed 5 bases and J 4 bases; nucleotides not matched to a gene: 5. CDR3 length equals 14 residues. The germline V gene has CDR1 KGHSH and CDR2 LQKENI.

This clonotype has more than one count but fewer than ten. The gene calls are TRBV29-1 and TRBJ1-2; no reliable D call. CDR1 is SQVTM, CDR2 ANQGSEA, per germline. Trimming took 6 bases from V and 8 from J, leaving 19 bases between them. CDR3 length: 13 amino acids. DNA of the CDR3: TGCAGCGTCGCGGCGGCCCAAGGCCAGGGCTACACCTTC. Translated, it gives CSVAAAQGQGYTF.

The CDR3 nucleotides are TGTGCCAGTAGTACGTACAGGGGCGGCTCACCCCTCCACTTT. Residues: CASSTYRGGSPLHF. The gene calls are TRBV19 and TRBJ1-6, with TRBD1 matching 7 bases. Germline loops: CDR1 LNHDA, CDR2 SQIVND (reference sequence). Unmatched junction bases numbered 7, after V lost 4 bases and J lost 10 bases. The CDR3 runs 14 residues.

This clonotype was counted ten times or more. The CDR3 sequence is CASSTTSGRGETQYF. The CDR3 DNA is TGTGCCAGCTCAACGACTAGCGGGAGGGGGGAGACCCAGTACTTC. The chain combines TRBV18 with TRBJ2-5; 14 bases fit TRBD2. The germline V gene has CDR1 KGHSH and CDR2 LQKENI. CDR3 size: 15 residues. The J segment lost 5 bases and the V segment lost 5 bases, leaving 4 bases of the junction unmatched.

There are many counts of this clonotype. This chain connects TRBV11-2 to TRBJ2-1; D is ambiguous. From germline, CDR1 is SGHAT and CDR2 FQNNGV. The CDR3 totals 15 residues. V shed 3 bases and J shed 3 bases, with 12 bases lying between them. The CDR3 DNA reads as TGTGCCAGCAGCTTTAGTGGTCAAAACTACAATGAGCAGTTCTTC. This gives the protein CASSFSGQNYNEQFF.

This clonotype was seen ten or more times. The chain carries TRBV3-1 and TRBJ2-5, with a tentative D call TRBD1 (5 bases). V lost 4 bases to trimming and J lost 5 bases, with 17 bases between them. Germline-derived CDR1 and CDR2 are LGHDT and YNNKEL (reference sequence). CDR3 length equals 15 residues. CDR3 loop: CASSPPWGGPETQYF. The CDR3, as DNA: TGTGCCAGCAGCCCCCCGTGGGGCGGACCGGAGACCCAGTACTTC.

The sample holds many counts of this clonotype. CDR3: CASTNSGTTEAFF. For the CDR3, the DNA is TGTGCCAGCACCAACTCGGGCACCACCGAAGCTTTCTTT. The chain couples TRBV2 to TRBJ1-1; D call uncertain. The CDR3 loop spans 13 amino acids. V dropped 7 bases and J dropped 8 bases, with 17 bases sitting between them. Germline assignment: CDR1 SNHLY and CDR2 FYNNEI.

Ten or more counts support this clonotype. The gene calls are TRBV6-2 or TRBV6-3 and TRBJ2-3; 7 bases are shared with TRBD2. The germline CDR1 and CDR2 sequences are MNHEY and SVGEGT. The trim removed 2 bases at V and 0 bases at J, leaving 2 bases unmatched. The length of the CDR3 is 15 residues. The CDR3 reads CASSYTLASTDTQYF. The CDR3 DNA follows: TGTGCCAGCAGTTACACACTAGCGAGCACAGATACGCAGTATTTT.

This clonotype came up a few times. V gene TRBV7-9 combines with J gene TRBJ1-5; perhaps TRBD1 as D (5 bases). Germline CDR1 reads SEHNR; CDR2 reads FQNEAQ (reference sequence). The CDR3 runs to 14 residues. V shed 5 bases and J shed 0 bases, with 8 bases lying between them. As DNA, the CDR3 is TGTGCCAGCAGCCGGGGCCTTAGCAATCAGCCCCAGCATTTT. This gives the protein CASSRGLSNQPQHF.

In its sample, this clonotype was seen many times. The chain has TRBV5-1 and TRBJ2-1; TRBD1 aligns across 11 bases. The CDR3 totals 15 residues. V was clipped by 4 bases and J by 8 bases; unmatched bases: 8. CDR1 is SGHRS, CDR2 YFSETQ, per germline. The CDR3 DNA is TGCGCCAGCAGCCCGGGACAGGGGGTTTTCGATGAGCAGTTCTTC. It yields the protein CASSPGQGVFDEQFF. The full variable domain, in which reference TRBV5-1 and TRBJ2-1 provide the parts outside the CDR3, is KAGVTQTPRYLIKTRGQQVTLSCSPISGHRSVSWYQQTPGQGLQFLFEYFSETQRNKGNFPGRFSGRQFSNSRSEMNVSTLELGDSALYLCASSPGQGVFDEQFFGPGTRLTVL.

The chain links TRBV3-1 to TRBJ1-2, with 9 bases fitting TRBD1. Germline CDR1 and CDR2: LGHDT and YNNKEL (reference sequence). V was clipped by 1 base and J by 6 bases; unmatched bases: 6. CDR3 length: 15 residues. The CDR3, as DNA: TGTGCCAGCAGCCAAGGTCTACAGGGGGCGGATGGCTACACCTTC. Protein: CASSQGLQGADGYTF.

This clonotype was detected many times. The chain recombines TRBV18 with TRBJ2-1; tentatively, D is TRBD2 (6 bases). The CDR3 consists of 16 residues. Between the trimmed V and J ends, which lost 0 bases and 5 bases, there was a span of 14 bases. The germline V gene has CDR1 KGHSH and CDR2 LQKENI. The CDR3 here is CASSPPNREINNEQFF. Written as DNA, the CDR3 is TGTGCCAGCTCACCACCGAACCGGGAGATCAACAATGAGCAGTTCTTC.

The V and J genes are TRBV20-1 and TRBJ1-5; no clear D. From germline, CDR1 is DFQATT and CDR2 SNEGSKA (reference sequence). The V end lost 6 bases, the J end lost 3 bases, and 18 bases lay between the germline ends. The CDR3 covers 15 residues. DNA of the CDR3: TGCAGTGCCCTTAGGCCTCCGGAGTCCAATCAGCCCCAGCATTTT. Its translation: CSALRPPESNQPQHF.

This clonotype was counted ten times or more. The chain has TRBV7-2 and TRBJ2-3; no clear D gene. This CDR3 is 15 amino acids long. V gave up 5 bases and J gave up 2 bases, with 14 bases separating them. Germline CDR1 is SGHTA and CDR2 is FQGNSA. CDR3 in DNA: TGTGCCAGCAGCAGGGCACGGCGCAACACAGATACGCAGTATTTT. Its translation is CASSRARRNTDTQYF. Drawing the rest from reference TRBV7-2 and TRBJ2-3, the complete variable domain is GAGVSQSPSNKVTEKGKDVELRCDPISGHTALYWYRQSLGQGLEFLIYFQGNSAPDKSGLPSDRFSAERTGGSVSTLTIQRTQQEDSAVYLCASSRARRNTDTQYFGPGTRLTVL.

This chain connects TRBV27 to TRBJ2-1, with 9 bases lining up with TRBD2. The CDR3 runs to 17 residues. J gave up 15 bases and V 4 bases, and 22 bases lay outside the gene matches. CDR1 is MNHEY and CDR2 is SMNVEV in the germline V gene (reference sequence). CDR3 coding DNA: TGTGCCAGCAGTTCAATTCTGGGGGTAGCGGGAGAGAATGTATGGTTCTTC. The encoded protein is CASSSILGVAGENVWFF.

The chain joins TRBV12-3 or TRBV12-4 to TRBJ1-1; 8 bases agree with TRBD1. There are 15 residues in the CDR3. J gave up 0 bases and V 3 bases, and 3 bases lay outside the gene matches. CDR3 sequence reads: CASSLGDRLNTEAFF. Here the CDR3 DNA reads TGTGCCAGCAGTTTGGGGGACAGGTTGAACACTGAAGCTTTCTTT.

This clonotype was seen ten or more times. The chain combines TRBV28 with TRBJ1-5, with TRBD1 matching 7 bases. Trimming took 5 bases from V and 2 from J; bases not matched to a gene: 12. The CDR3 spans 17 residues. The germline V gene encodes CDR1 MDHEN and CDR2 SYDVKM. CDR3 DNA: TGTGCCAGCAGTACCTCGGGACAGCCCTGGGGCAATCAGCCCCAGCATTTT. It encodes CASSTSGQPWGNQPQHF.

Remarks on this clonotype: This sequence may be a read error, since a much larger clone differs from it by one base. Lacking the conserved final phenylalanine or tryptophan, this CDR3 likely reflects a read error. CDR3 amino acids: CASSYSGQRYEQYL. The DNA for the CDR3 is TGTGCCAGCAGTTACTCTGGACAGCGCTACGAGCAGTACCTC. V and J are TRBV5-5 and TRBJ2-7; possible D gene TRBD1, 6 bases. CDR3 length: 14 amino acids. CDR1 is SGHKS and CDR2 is YYEKEE in the germline V gene (reference sequence). V was cut by 5 bases and J by 3 bases, with 15 bases left in between.

This chain connects TRBV19 to TRBJ2-3; D gene unclear. V was shortened by 5 bases and J by 10 bases, with 16 bases between the two germline ends. Germline V gene data show CDR1 as LNHDA and CDR2 as SQIVND (reference sequence). This CDR3 is 13 amino acids long. The CDR3 reads CASSPRVSVSQYF. The CDR3 DNA follows: TGTGCCAGTAGTCCCCGGGTTTCCGTTTCGCAGTATTTT.

This clonotype appeared many times. V is TRBV12-3 or TRBV12-4 and J is TRBJ2-3; D ambiguous. Trimming removed 7 bases from V and 6 bases from J, with 11 bases in between. The CDR3 spans 12 residues. The CDR3 DNA is TGTGCCAGCAAAAGGACGGTGGATACGCAGTATTTT. It codes for CASKRTVDTQYF.

CDR3 sequence (DNA): TGTGCCAGCAGGACTAGCGGAGCTTACAATGAGCAGTTCTTC. Translating it yields CASRTSGAYNEQFF. V and J are TRBV7-2 and TRBJ2-1, with 9 bases fitting TRBD2. CDR1 SGHTA and CDR2 FQGNSA come from the germline V gene. The CDR3 is made up of 14 amino acids. The trim removed 6 bases at V and 4 bases at J, leaving 4 bases unmatched.

This clonotype occurred many times. V gene TRBV6-1 combines with J gene TRBJ1-2; 7 bases match TRBD1. V shed 4 bases, J shed 8 bases, and the junction held 10 bases outside the gene matches. The length of the CDR3 is 14 residues. From germline, CDR1 is MNHNS and CDR2 SASEGT. The CDR3 DNA is TGTGCCAGCAGTGCGGGGACAGTTTACGGCGGCTACACCTTC. It yields the protein CASSAGTVYGGYTF.

Concerning this clonotype itself: A much larger clone is a single base away; this may be a read error. The gene calls are TRBV6-9 and TRBJ2-7; 10 bases match TRBD1. CDR1 and CDR2 from the germline V gene are MNHGY and SVAAGI. V gave up 3 bases and J gave up 2 bases; unmatched junction bases: 4. The CDR3 covers 15 residues. CDR3: CASSYTGTGAYEQYF. In nucleotides, the CDR3 is TGTGCCAGCAGTTACACCGGGACAGGGGCCTACGAGCAGTACTTC.